This T cell receptor (beta chain) was observed in a study of blood T cell repertoires in COVID-19. Study background: Collection of acute and convalescent COVID-19 samples took place in the United States, Italy and Spain. T cells, B-cell-depleted T cells, or PBMCs provided the cDNA or gDNA that served as material.

This clone occurred once. The sample contains more than one DNA sequence encoding this CDR3. Trimming cost V 4 bases and J 2 bases, with 16 bases left between them. CDR1 SGHVS and CDR2 FNYEAQ come from the germline V gene. CDR3 length: 16 residues. Method: immunoSEQ multiplex PCR; TCRdb's copy keeps in-frame clones and lacks some. The table includes under 350,000 clones, 65% to 90% detected once. This clonotype was sampled from a woman in her 40s with acute COVID-19. The chain joins TRBV7-6 to TRBJ2-3, with D possibly matching TRBD2 (6 bases). Sequencing was done on a sample of PBMCs or T cells enriched from blood (not recorded which). The CDR3 DNA sequence: TGTGCCAGCAGCTCCCGCGGGACTTCGCCCACAGATACGCAGTATTTT. It encodes CASSSRGTSPTDTQYF.